This TCR beta chain was obtained from a study of neurological immune-mediated disorders. This clonotype occurred many times. TCRdb processed the 5' RACE reads anew with MiXCR; each CDR3 protein has one entry. The table includes roughly 49,000 distinct CDR3 sequences, 10% to 15% detected once. The time point is: longitudinal time-point 2. The CDR3 is made up of 13 amino acids. CDR1 and CDR2 (germline): KGHSH, LQKENI. J gave up 6 bases and V 4 bases, and 2 bases lay outside the gene matches. Sequenced sample: PBMCs. The V gene is TRBV18, the J gene TRBJ1-1, with 10 bases fitting TRBD1. This clonotype was obtained from a male donor with HTLV-1-associated myelopathy (HAM/TSP). In nucleotides, the CDR3 is TGTGCCAGCTCACGGGACAGGGGTGCTGAAGCTTTCTTT. Translated: CASSRDRGAEAFF.